This T cell receptor beta chain appears in the sequencing data of a study of technical replicates of blood from a few donors. Germline V lookup: CDR1 SEHNR, CDR2 FQNEAQ (reference sequence). The length of the CDR3 is 16 residues. Trimming removed 5 bases from V and 2 bases from J, with 16 bases in between. This clone occurred a few times. Profiling relied on immunoSEQ multiplex PCR, and the TCRdb table lists in-frame clones only, not all of them. Among 8,000 to 9,000 clones listed, almost 90% were seen once. The chain has TRBV7-9 and TRBJ1-5; D possibly corresponds to TRBD1 (6 bases). The receptor comes from a human donor in good health. What was sequenced was PBMCs. CDR3 region: CASSPSGGEGNQPQHF. CDR3 nucleotides: TGTGCCAGCAGCCCGTCGGGGGGCGAGGGCAATCAGCCCCAGCATTTT.